The next 3 T cell receptor beta chains were all read from a single sample in a study of PD-L1 blockade in urothelial cancer. Measured with immunoSEQ multiplex PCR; TCRdb has only the in-frame clones, and not every one. The table has 70,000 or so clones, around 90% seen once. Sequencing was performed on PBMCs, taken around atezolizumab (anti-PD-L1) treatment. These receptors all stem from a man aged 60 to 69 with urothelial cancer.

The V call is TRBV18, the J call TRBJ1-5; 7 bases fit TRBD1. The J segment lost 4 bases and the V segment lost 5 bases, leaving 11 bases of the junction unmatched. This CDR3 has 16 amino acids. CDR1 and CDR2 (germline): KGHSH, LQKENI. Written as DNA, the CDR3 is TGTGCCAGCTCATGGGGTGGCGGGACAGAGAATCAGCCCCAGCATTTT. Translating it yields CASSWGGGTENQPQHF.

This chain connects TRBV10-3 to TRBJ1-2, with 11 bases lining up with TRBD1. The CDR3 extends over 14 amino acids. J gave up 3 bases and V 7 bases, and 4 bases lay outside the gene matches. Germline V lookup: CDR1 ENHRY, CDR2 SYGVKD. CDR3 DNA sequence: TGTGCCATCAAAGGGGACAGGGGGGACTATGGCTACACCTTC. Its translation is CAIKGDRGDYGYTF.

This rearrangement joins TRBV9 to TRBJ2-3, with a possible D match to TRBD2 (5 bases). Germline lookup yields CDR1 SGDLS and CDR2 YYNGEE. V lost 2 bases to trimming and J lost 0 bases, with 7 bases between them. The CDR3 consists of 14 residues. This CDR3 reads CASSVRTSTDTQYF. The DNA of the CDR3 is TGTGCCAGCAGCGTTCGGACTAGCACAGATACGCAGTATTTT.